This T cell receptor beta chain was captured in a study of Ad26.COV2.S vaccination and SARS-CoV-2 variants. Treatment defined: roughly 20 received Ad26.COV2.S at low or high dose, single or two shots; roughly 5 received placebo; per-sample allocation not given. Sampling took place 63 days after the first vaccine or placebo injection. Generated by immunoSEQ multiplex PCR, the TCRdb table keeps only in-frame clones and is missing some. The sample consists of about half a million clones, roughly nine tenths of them appearing once. The ends were cut back, 6 bases at V and 1 base at J, with 19 bases in the middle. The CDR3 contains 16 residues. Germline V lookup: CDR1 ENHRY, CDR2 SYGVKD.

The specimen comprised peripheral blood, sampled in a trial of Ad26.COV2.S vaccine versus placebo. The receptor comes from a person aged 18-65 years who received the Ad26.COV2.S COVID-19 vaccine or a placebo. V usage is TRBV10-3 and J usage is TRBJ2-7; a possible D gene is TRBD2 (5 bases). In DNA form, the CDR3 reads TGTGCCATCAGCAGAGGGTTGGAGCCACCATCCTACGAGCAGTACTTC. Translated: CAISRGLEPPSYEQYF.